The present T cell receptor beta chain was sequenced within a study of PD-L1 blockade in urothelial cancer (dated by TCRdb to about 2017). As for the study more broadly: All patients started therapy in about 2014 and received atezolizumab 1,200 mg intravenously every 3 weeks. About nine tenths of the roughly 30 patients were males with bladder-origin urothelial cancer, and about 60% of the 29 reported a prior smoking history. An ECOG performance status of 0 or 1 was recorded for the patients, and 0 to 3 prior chemotherapy regimens had been received by the patients. Blood samples were analyzed 3 weeks after the start of treatment (second dose) and 6 weeks after the start of treatment. Blood samples gave a median of approximately 150,000 T cells and 80,000 or so unique TCRs, with a median clonality of 0.080. The study was an exploratory multi-omic analysis of somatic, immune and clinical correlates of response to PD-L1 blockade with atezolizumab in urothelial cancer. Pretreatment tumor samples, along with matched peripheral blood collected serially before and after atezolizumab treatment, underwent TCR sequencing. Progression-free survival longer than 6 months counted as durable clinical benefit, and TCR features were additionally tested against both progression-free and overall survival. In the same patients who had TCR sequencing, pretreatment tumors also underwent whole exome sequencing and RNA sequencing. About 10 patients achieved durable clinical benefit and approximately 20 did not. Around 29 patients had pretreatment blood TCR-seq, some 25 had at least one posttreatment blood collection, and some 25 had tumor TCR-seq.

To note about this clone: The antigen it recognizes is unknown. Base qualities are not at hand, and no much larger clone is one base apart.

To estimate absolute template abundance from read counts, synthetic TCR analog templates were spiked into each PCR. The immunoSEQ assay used bias-controlled V and J gene primers to amplify TCRbeta CDR3 regions from genomic DNA. Sequencing of rearranged TCRbeta segments was performed at approximately 20X coverage. The original pipeline was this. Clustering was used to correct sequencing errors, and CDR3s were annotated against IMGT to assign V, D and J genes. Downstream analyses used only productive TCRbeta rearrangements and left out out-of-frame or stop-codon sequences. Clonality was computed as one minus Shannon entropy normalized by the log of the number of unique productive sequences. Fisher's exact test with Benjamini-Hochberg correction, using a cutoff of adjusted p below 0.01, was how clones that differed between time points or between blood and tumor were identified. The immuneACCESS repertoire file appears here via TCRdb, limited to in-frame rearrangements. These files lack a portion of the clones; in checked studies, under half of the deficit traces to unresolved V genes, and the cause of the others is not known. V, J and clone size derive from that table, while D and trimming were established from the DNA sequence. The sample table lists roughly 41,000 clones, approximately 83% of them with a count of one. Jointly, the top ten make up less than 20% of the sample.

The cohort comprised nearly 30 patients with locally advanced or metastatic urothelial carcinoma treated at Memorial Sloan Kettering on a trial protocol. Peripheral blood mononuclear cells were collected pretreatment and during treatment, with between 1 and 8 total time points per patient. The Qiagen DNeasy Blood extraction kit was used to purify genomic DNA from total PBMCs and tumor samples. PBMCs were collected pretreatment and during treatment and were isolated and stored as previously described. Results and caveats for the whole study, not just this receptor: A pretreatment peripheral blood TCR clonality below the median was linked to improved progression-free and overall survival. Because of the small sample size (n ≈ 31) and the many exploratory analyses performed, the results are intended to be regarded as hypothesis-generating. Patients with durable benefit showed greater expansion of tumor-associated TCR clones in peripheral blood 3 weeks after starting treatment (n of about 22, p = 0.022).

Sequencing used PBMCs, obtained around atezolizumab (anti-PD-L1) treatment. This TCR was recovered from a man in his sixties with urothelial cancer.

The DNA is as follows: TGTGCCAGCAGCTTGAGCGGCACAGATACGCAGTATTTT. It codes for CASSLSGTDTQYF. The rearrangement combines TRBV11-2 with TRBJ2-3, with no confident D gene call. The CDR3, from cysteine to phenylalanine, totals 13 residues. The CDR3 DNA has 39 bases and is translated from base 1. CDR1 and CDR2, looked up from the germline V gene, are SGHAT and FQNNGV. The junction shows trimming of 3 bases on V and 1 base on J, plus 5 bases between the germline ends. The full variable domain, completed from the reference TRBV11-2 and TRBJ2-3 proteins outside the CDR3, reads EAGVAQSPRYKIIEKRQSVAFWCNPISGHATLYWYQQILGQGPKLLIQFQNNGVVDDSQLPKDRFSAERLKGVDSTLKIQPAKLEDSAVYLCASSLSGTDTQYFGPGTRLTVL.